A selection of T cell receptor beta chains follows, all from one sample in a study of cytomegalovirus exposure and HLA in healthy donors. This table comes from immunoSEQ multiplex PCR, and its TCRdb copy is limited to in-frame clones, with some not included. Of around 200,000 clones detected, 80% to 85% appear once; the ten largest clones hold roughly 1.6%. Input material: PBMCs. These receptors originate from a man aged 45-65 years in good health and CMV-seronegative. Each CDR3 is given with its conserved first and last residue. The D gene is left open where the match is weak. For some rows the clone size is stated as once, few or many, or as a class when expanded; others skip it.

clone size | J gene | V gene | D gene | CDR3 protein | CDR3 DNA
once | TRBJ1-5 | TRBV27 | . | CASSPLRGGGNQPQHF | TGTGCCAGCAGTCCGTTACGGGGGGGCGGAAATCAGCCCCAGCATTTT
few | TRBJ1-1 | TRBV6-4 | TRBD1 | CASSATTGDTEAFF | TGTGCCAGCAGTGCGACGACAGGGGACACTGAAGCTTTCTTT
. | TRBJ2-1 | TRBV7-2 | TRBD2 | CASSLGLAGYNEQFF | TGTGCCAGCAGCCTGGGACTAGCGGGGTACAATGAGCAGTTCTTC
. | TRBJ2-5 | TRBV29-1 | . | CSALETPTLETQYF | TGCAGCGCCCTAGAAACCCCAACTCTCGAGACCCAGTACTTC
. | TRBJ2-2 | TRBV7-8 | TRBD1 | CASTSTGANTGELFF | TGTGCCAGCACCTCGACAGGGGCGAACACCGGGGAGCTGTTTTTT
. | TRBJ2-6 | TRBV18 | . | CASSPPGVGANVLTF | TGTGCCAGCTCACCTCCGGGAGTTGGGGCCAACGTCCTGACTTTC
. | TRBJ1-5 | TRBV7-2 | . | CASSSGGLSNQPQHF | TGTGCCAGCAGCTCTGGAGGACTGTCCAATCAGCCCCAGCATTTT
. | TRBJ2-3 | TRBV19 | TRBD2 | CASSRRLTSGGADTQYF | TGTGCCAGTAGTAGGAGATTGACTAGCGGGGGGGCCGATACGCAGTATTTT
. | TRBJ1-2 | TRBV19 | . | CASTLGTPSGYTF | TGTGCCAGTACCCTTGGGACTCCCTCTGGCTACACCTTC
. | TRBJ2-7 | TRBV28 | . | CASSLVHLPYEQYF | TGTGCCAGCAGCTTGGTTCACTTACCCTACGAGCAGTACTTC
. | TRBJ1-1 | TRBV5-4 | . | CASSLGRGTVNTEAFF | TGTGCCAGCAGCTTGGGCAGGGGAACCGTGAACACTGAAGCTTTCTTT
. | TRBJ2-3 | TRBV7-8 | TRBD2 | CASSRVPTSAGTDTQYF | TGTGCCAGCAGCCGAGTTCCGACTAGCGCTGGCACAGATACGCAGTATTTT
. | TRBJ2-7 | TRBV5-5 | TRBD2 | CASSLTSGSYEQYF | TGTGCCAGCAGTCTGACTAGCGGGAGTTACGAGCAGTACTTC
few | TRBJ1-1 | TRBV6-5 | . | CASSYSNTGWQAFF | TGTGCCAGCAGTTACTCTAATACGGGGTGGCAAGCTTTCTTT
. | TRBJ2-7 | TRBV28 | . | CASTSHDRPYEQYF | TGTGCCAGCACCTCCCACGACAGGCCCTACGAGCAGTACTTC
. | TRBJ1-3 | TRBV6-5 | . | CASIGAYGNTIYF | TGTGCCAGTATAGGGGCTTATGGAAACACCATATATTTT